This TCR beta chain was obtained from a study of Graves' ophthalmopathy and Graves' hyperthyroidism. Whole-study context: Before any treatment, peripheral blood was taken at the initial diagnosis.

This clonotype came up a few times. Trimming at V came to 3 bases and at J to 5 bases, leaving 3 bases not matched to a gene. The length of the CDR3 is 13 residues. Germline CDR1 is LNHNV and CDR2 is YYDKDF (reference sequence). Amplified TCR beta CDR3 regions were obtained using RNA transcripts as template. Amplification began with first-round RT-PCR using HTBI primers, then second-round multiplex PCR was performed. TCRdb reanalysed the multiplex PCR reads using MiXCR and keeps one entry per CDR3 protein. The repertoire holds over 150,000 distinct CDR3 sequences, with approximately 40% as singletons.

V and J are TRBV15 and TRBJ2-7, with TRBD2 matching over 8 bases. Sequenced material: peripheral blood. The source is a middle-aged woman with Graves' ophthalmopathy. This CDR3 reads CATSRGLVDEQYF. The CDR3 nucleotides are TGTGCCACCAGCAGGGGACTAGTTGACGAGCAGTACTTC.